Shown below are 7 T cell receptor beta chains from a single sample sequenced in a study of shared clonotypes between healthy human individuals. Some clones are missing from TCRdb's copy, which holds only in-frame ones; the method was immunoSEQ multiplex PCR. The table shows over 1.4 million clones, with roughly 96% occurring only once. Sequenced sample: naive CD4+ T cells sorted from blood. Subset indicated: CD45RA+ positively selected. Receptor source: a young man in good health.

As concerns this clone: Other nucleotide sequences in the sample specify the same CDR3. This chain connects TRBV9 to TRBJ1-1, with D unresolved. CDR1 and CDR2 from the germline V gene are SGDLS and YYNGEE. Deletions cut 0 bases from V and 2 bases from J, with 5 bases between. This CDR3 is 13 amino acids long. The CDR3 region is CASSVALNTEAFF. CDR3 sequence (DNA): TGTGCCAGCAGCGTAGCGTTAAACACTGAAGCTTTCTTT.

V usage is TRBV2 and J usage is TRBJ2-5; weak D call: TRBD1 (5 bases). The V end was cut by 6 bases, the J end by 7 bases, with 18 bases between. CDR1 and CDR2 (germline): SNHLY, FYNNEI. The CDR3 is made up of 14 amino acids. The CDR3 reads CASRGPAPSGTQYF. Written as DNA, the CDR3 is TGTGCCAGCAGGGGGCCCGCTCCTAGTGGGACCCAGTACTTC. Supplemented by reference TRBV2 and TRBJ2-5, the full variable domain reads EPEVTQTPSHQVTQMGQEVILRCVPISNHLYFYWYRQILGQKVEFLVSFYNNEISEKSEIFDDQFSVERPDGSNFTLKIRSTKLEDSAMYFCASRGPAPSGTQYFGPGTRLLVL.

The chain recombines TRBV28 with TRBJ2-3, with TRBD2 matching over 7 bases. The ends lost 5 bases at V and 7 bases at J; junction bases unmatched: 9. Per the germline V gene, CDR1 is MDHEN and CDR2 is SYDVKM. The CDR3 length is 14 residues. The CDR3, as DNA: TGTGCCAGCAGTAGGACTAGTAACTCTTATACGCAGTATTTT. Its translation: CASSRTSNSYTQYF.

The J gene is TRBJ2-7, the V gene TRBV5-1; D gene ambiguous. V shed 0 bases and J shed 0 bases, with 7 bases lying between them. Germline V gene data show CDR1 as SGHRS and CDR2 as YFSETQ. The CDR3 has 14 residues. The CDR3: CASSLDTYSYEQYF. DNA of the CDR3: TGCGCCAGCAGCTTGGACACGTACTCCTACGAGCAGTACTTC.

The chain carries TRBV7-2 and TRBJ1-3; 7 bases are a match to TRBD1. The V gene end was trimmed by 1 base and the J gene end by 1 base; junction bases not matched to a gene: 4. This CDR3 is built from 16 residues. Looked up from germline, CDR1 is SGHTA and CDR2 is FQGNSA. The CDR3 sequence: CASSLVGTDSGNTIYF. The CDR3 DNA follows: TGTGCCAGCAGCTTAGTGGGGACAGATTCTGGAAACACCATATATTTT.

V is TRBV4-1 and J is TRBJ2-6, with D uncertain. Germline lookup yields CDR1 MGHRA and CDR2 YSYEKL. The V end lost 1 base, the J end lost 2 bases, and 3 bases lay between the germline ends. CDR3 length: 14 amino acids. CDR3 coding DNA: TGCGCCAGCAGCCAAGGGCCTGGGGCCAACGTCCTGACTTTC. The encoded protein is CASSQGPGANVLTF.

The rearrangement links TRBV29-1 to TRBJ2-2; 12 bases map to TRBD2. Germline CDR1 reads SQVTM; CDR2 reads ANQGSEA. J was trimmed by 4 bases and V by 6 bases; bases with no gene match: 9. The CDR3 loop spans 16 amino acids. The CDR3 region is CSVQTSGSSGTGELFF. CDR3 in DNA: TGCAGCGTCCAGACTAGCGGGAGTAGTGGCACCGGGGAGCTGTTTTTT.